The text below deals with one TCR beta chain. Its target is unknown. Germline assignment: CDR1 SGHTA and CDR2 FQGNSA. V was trimmed by 5 bases and J by 0 bases, leaving 22 bases between them. The CDR3 extends over 19 amino acids. Prepared TCR beta cDNA libraries contained unique molecular identifiers. Each CDR3 protein is one row after TCRdb ran MiXCR on the PCR reads. Altogether around 770,000 distinct CDR3 sequences are present, 35% to 55% being singletons, with the ten largest covering roughly 4.9%. The sample is drawn from a study of post-analysis software for immune sequencing data. Broader study findings: In patients, about five TRBV segments were more frequent than in controls, with TRBV5-6, TRBV5-1 and TRBV20-1 among them.

The J gene is TRBJ2-2, the V gene TRBV7-2; no clear D. The sequenced material came from blood. This TCR was recovered from a girl between 10 and 17 years old with multiple sclerosis. The CDR3 DNA sequence: TGTGCCAGCAGCGACCTAACCGGGCCGCCCTCACCGAACACCGGGGAGCTGTTTTTT. Amino acid sequence: CASSDLTGPPSPNTGELFF.